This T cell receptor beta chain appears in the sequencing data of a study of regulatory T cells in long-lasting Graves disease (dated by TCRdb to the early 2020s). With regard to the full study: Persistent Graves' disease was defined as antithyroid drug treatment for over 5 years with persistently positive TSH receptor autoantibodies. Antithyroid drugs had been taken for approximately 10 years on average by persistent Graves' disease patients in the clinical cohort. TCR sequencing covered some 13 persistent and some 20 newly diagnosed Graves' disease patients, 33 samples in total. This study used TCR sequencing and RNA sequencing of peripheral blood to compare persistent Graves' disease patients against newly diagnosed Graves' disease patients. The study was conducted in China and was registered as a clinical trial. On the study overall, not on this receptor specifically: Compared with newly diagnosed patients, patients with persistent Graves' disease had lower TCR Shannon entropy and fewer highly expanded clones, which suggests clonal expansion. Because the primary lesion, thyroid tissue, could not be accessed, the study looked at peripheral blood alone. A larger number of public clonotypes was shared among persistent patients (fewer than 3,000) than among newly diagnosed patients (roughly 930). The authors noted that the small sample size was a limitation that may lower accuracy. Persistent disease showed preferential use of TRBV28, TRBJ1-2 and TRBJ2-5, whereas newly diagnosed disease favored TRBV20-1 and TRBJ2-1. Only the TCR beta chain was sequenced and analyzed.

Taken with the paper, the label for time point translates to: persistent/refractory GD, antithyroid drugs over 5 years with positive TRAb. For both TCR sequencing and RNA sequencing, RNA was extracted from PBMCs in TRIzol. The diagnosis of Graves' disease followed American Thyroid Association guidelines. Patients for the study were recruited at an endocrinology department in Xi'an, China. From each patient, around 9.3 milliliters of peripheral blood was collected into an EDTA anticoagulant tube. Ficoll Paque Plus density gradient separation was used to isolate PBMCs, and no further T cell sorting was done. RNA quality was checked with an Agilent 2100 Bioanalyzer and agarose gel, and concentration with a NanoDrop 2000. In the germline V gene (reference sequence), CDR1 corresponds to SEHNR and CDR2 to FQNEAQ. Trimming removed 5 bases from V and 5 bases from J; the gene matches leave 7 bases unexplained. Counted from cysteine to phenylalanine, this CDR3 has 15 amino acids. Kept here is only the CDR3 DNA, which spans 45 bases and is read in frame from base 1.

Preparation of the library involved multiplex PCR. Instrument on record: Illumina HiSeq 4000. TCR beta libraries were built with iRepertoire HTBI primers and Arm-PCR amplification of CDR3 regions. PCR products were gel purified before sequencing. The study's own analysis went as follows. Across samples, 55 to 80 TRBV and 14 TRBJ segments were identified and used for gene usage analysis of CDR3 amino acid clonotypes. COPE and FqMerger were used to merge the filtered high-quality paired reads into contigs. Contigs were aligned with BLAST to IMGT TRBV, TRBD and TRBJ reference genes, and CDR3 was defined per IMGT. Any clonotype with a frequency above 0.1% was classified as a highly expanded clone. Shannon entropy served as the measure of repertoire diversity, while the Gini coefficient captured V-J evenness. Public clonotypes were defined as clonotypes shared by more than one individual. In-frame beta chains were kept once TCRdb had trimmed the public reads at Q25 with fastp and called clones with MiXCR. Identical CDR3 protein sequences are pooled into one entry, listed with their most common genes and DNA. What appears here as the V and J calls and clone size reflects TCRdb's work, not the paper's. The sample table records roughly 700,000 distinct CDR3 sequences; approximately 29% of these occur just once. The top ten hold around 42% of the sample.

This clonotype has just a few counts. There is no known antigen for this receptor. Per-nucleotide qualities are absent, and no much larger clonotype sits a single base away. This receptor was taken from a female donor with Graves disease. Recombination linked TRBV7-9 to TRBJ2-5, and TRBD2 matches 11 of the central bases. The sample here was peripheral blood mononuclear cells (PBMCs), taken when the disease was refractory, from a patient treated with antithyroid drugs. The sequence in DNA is TGTGCCAGCAGCGCGACTAGCGGGGAGGCGGAGACCCAGTACTTC. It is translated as CASSATSGEAETQYF.